A selection of T cell receptor beta chains follows, all from one sample in a study of blood T cell repertoires in COVID-19. Method: immunoSEQ multiplex PCR; TCRdb's copy keeps in-frame clones and lacks some. Here the sample spans about 440,000 clones, approximately 89% being singletons. Sequenced input: peripheral blood. These receptors all come from a woman aged 50 to 60 with COVID-19, enrolled during active disease. The CDR3 runs from the conserved cysteine through the conserved F or W. The order of the fields is V gene, D gene, J gene, clone size, CDR3 DNA, CDR3 protein. D genes are given only for firm matches. Some rows mark clone size as missing; the rest say once, few, many or name a class of expanded clone.

V: TRBV7-2; D: TRBD1; J: TRBJ2-2; size: -; DNA: TGTGCCAGCAGCTTAGGGATCGACAGGGGTACCGGGGAGCTGTTTTTT; CDR3: CASSLGIDRGTGELFF
V: TRBV5-4; D: -; J: TRBJ1-3; size: -; DNA: TGTGCCAGCAGCTTGGAAGCAAGCCGGGCGGGGGGGAACACCATATATTTT; CDR3: CASSLEASRAGGNTIYF
V: TRBV5-1; D: -; J: TRBJ1-3; size: -; DNA: TGCGCCAGCAGTCCCGGGACACCCAACTCTGGAAACACCATATATTTT; CDR3: CASSPGTPNSGNTIYF
V: TRBV11-3; D: -; J: TRBJ2-1; size: once; DNA: TGTGCCAGCAGCCCGACGGGCGCCAGGGCGGAGCAGTTCTTC; CDR3: CASSPTGARAEQFF
V: TRBV20-1; D: -; J: TRBJ1-2; size: once; DNA: TGCAGTGCTAGACAGTTATATGGCTACACCTTC; CDR3: CSARQLYGYTF
V: TRBV19; D: -; J: TRBJ2-3; size: -; DNA: TGTGCCAGCAGGGCGTCGGATACGCAGTATTTT; CDR3: CASRASDTQYF
V: TRBV19; D: TRBD1; J: TRBJ1-2; size: -; DNA: TGTGCCAGTAGTATTAAGACAGGGAGGAACTATGGCTACACCTTC; CDR3: CASSIKTGRNYGYTF
V: TRBV19; D: -; J: TRBJ1-5; size: few; DNA: TGTGCCAGTAGTATGGGGCATAAGGGGCATTTT; CDR3: CASSMGHKGHF
V: TRBV28; D: -; J: TRBJ1-1; size: -; DNA: TGTGCCAGCAGGCGGCAGAGGACTGAAGCTTTCTTT; CDR3: CASRRQRTEAFF
V: TRBV5-1; D: -; J: TRBJ1-4; size: -; DNA: TGCGCCAGCAGCCTGGGACAAAGAAATGACAAACTGTTTTTT; CDR3: CASSLGQRNDKLFF
V: TRBV2; D: TRBD1; J: TRBJ1-4; size: -; DNA: TGTGCCAGCAGGGGGAGCGGGACAGGGGTCCAAAAACTGTTTTTT; CDR3: CASRGSGTGVQKLFF
V: TRBV27; D: TRBD2; J: TRBJ2-1; size: -; DNA: TGTGCCAGCAGTTATGGGACTAGCGGGGAATATGAGCAGTTCTTC; CDR3: CASSYGTSGEYEQFF
V: TRBV5-6; D: -; J: TRBJ1-1; size: -; DNA: TGTGCCAGCAGCCCCGGGGCGTCCAGGGGTTATACTGAAGCTTTCTTT; CDR3: CASSPGASRGYTEAFF
V: TRBV5-4; D: -; J: TRBJ2-1; size: -; DNA: TGTGCCAGCAGCCCCAGATCGGAGGGAGGTGAGCAGTTCTTC; CDR3: CASSPRSEGGEQFF
V: TRBV29-1; D: -; J: TRBJ1-1; size: -; DNA: TGCAGCGTTGAGGGCAGGATTACGTTCGGAGCTTTCTTT; CDR3: CSVEGRITFGAFF
V: TRBV6-5; D: -; J: TRBJ2-7; size: -; DNA: TGTGCCAGCAGCGACGGGGTTGGGGGACTTTACGAGCAGTACTTC; CDR3: CASSDGVGGLYEQYF
V: TRBV11-2; D: -; J: TRBJ2-2; size: -; DNA: TGTGCCAGCAGCTTAGTAGGGGTTACGGGCGGGGAGCTGTTTTTT; CDR3: CASSLVGVTGGELFF
V: TRBV30; D: TRBD1; J: TRBJ1-6; size: -; DNA: TGTGCCTGGAACTTTCCGGGACAGGCCTATAATTCACCCCTCCACTTT; CDR3: CAWNFPGQAYNSPLHF
V: TRBV6-2/TRBV6-3; D: -; J: TRBJ2-6; size: -; DNA: TGTGCCAGCAGTTACGGAGGCCACCGATGGGGGGCCAACGTCCTGACTTTC; CDR3: CASSYGGHRWGANVLTF
V: TRBV12-3/TRBV12-4; D: -; J: TRBJ1-1; size: -; DNA: TGTGCCAGCAGTTTCGCCGGGAACACTGAAGCTTTCTTT; CDR3: CASSFAGNTEAFF
V: TRBV30; D: -; J: TRBJ1-1; size: -; DNA: TGTGCCTGGAGGATTCTGGCAGGGACTGAAGCTTTCTTT; CDR3: CAWRILAGTEAFF
V: TRBV18; D: TRBD1; J: TRBJ1-2; size: -; DNA: TGTGCCAGCTCACAAACCCCAGGGGGCGACTATGGCTACACCTTC; CDR3: CASSQTPGGDYGYTF
V: TRBV5-5; D: -; J: TRBJ2-6; size: -; DNA: TGTGCCAGCAGCTTGGGGAGGGCTGGGGCCAACGTCCTGACTTTC; CDR3: CASSLGRAGANVLTF
V: TRBV30; D: -; J: TRBJ1-1; size: once; DNA: TGTGCCTGGACTCACCTAGATAGCACTGAAGCTTTCTTT; CDR3: CAWTHLDSTEAFF
V: TRBV2; D: -; J: TRBJ2-7; size: -; DNA: TGTGCCAGCATGTTTAACGAGCAGTACTTC; CDR3: CASMFNEQYF
V: TRBV5-4; D: -; J: TRBJ2-3; size: -; DNA: TGTGCCAGCAGCTTCCGGGTCACGAGCACAGATACGCAGTATTTT; CDR3: CASSFRVTSTDTQYF
V: TRBV2; D: -; J: TRBJ2-7; size: -; DNA: TGTGCCAGCAGCCTCCCCTTCGAGTACGAGCAGTACTTC; CDR3: CASSLPFEYEQYF
V: TRBV27; D: TRBD1; J: TRBJ2-2; size: -; DNA: TGTGCCAGCAGTCCCTCCCCGGGACAGGGGACGAAAAGAGTTCCTACCGCATGGCTGTTTTTT; CDR3: CASSPSPGQGTKRVPTAWLFF
V: TRBV5-1; D: -; J: TRBJ2-7; size: -; DNA: TGCGCCAGCAGCTTGGCCAACGGTCACGAGCAGTACTTC; CDR3: CASSLANGHEQYF
V: TRBV7-9; D: TRBD1; J: TRBJ2-7; size: -; DNA: TGTGCCAGCAGCTTAGGCAGGGGGAGTGCTAACGAGCAGTACTTC; CDR3: CASSLGRGSANEQYF
V: TRBV7-9; D: -; J: TRBJ2-2; size: -; DNA: TGTGCCAGCAGCTTTCATCGTCGAGGACTGGTACTAGGCACCGGGGAGCTGTTTTTT; CDR3: CASSFHRRGLVLGTGELFF